A single sample gave rise to the 9 T cell receptor beta chains below, sequenced in a study of T cell responses to AZD1222 COVID-19 vaccine. TCRdb keeps only in-frame clones here, not all; method: immunoSEQ multiplex PCR. Here the sample spans 110,000 to 150,000 clones, around 90% being singletons. The sample in question was peripheral blood, obtained on day 0 of AZD1222 vaccination. These receptors were taken from an adult in good health.

This clone was counted a few times. The rearrangement joins TRBV12-1 to TRBJ1-5; the D segment call TRBD1 is taken from the table without a DNA check. TRBV12-1 is a known pseudogene. This CDR3 is built from 16 residues. The CDR3 sequence is CASSFEGTQPNQPQHF. The CDR3 DNA follows: TGTGCCAGCAGCTTTGAGGGGACACAACCTAATCAGCCCCAGCATTTT.

DNA for the CDR3: TGTGCCAGCAGCCAAGATCGAGTCGGGACCCATTACGAGCAGTACTTC. This encodes CASSQDRVGTHYEQYF. This chain joins TRBV3-1 (or the pseudogene TRBV3-2) and TRBJ2-7; the D call may be TRBD1 or TRBD2 (5 bases each). The ends were cut back, 0 bases at V and 4 bases at J, with 16 bases in the middle. From germline, CDR1 is LGHDT and CDR2 YNNKEL (reference sequence). CDR3 length: 16 residues.

This sequence joins TRBV5-6 and TRBJ1-2; D ambiguous. This CDR3 is built from 15 residues. V gave up 9 bases and J gave up 1 base, with 19 bases separating them. Germline V gene data show CDR1 as SGHDT and CDR2 as YYEEEE. The CDR3: CATPKPCLYNYGYTF. CDR3 bases: TGTGCCACCCCGAAACCATGCCTTTATAACTATGGCTACACCTTC. The full variable domain, rest sourced from reference TRBV5-6 and TRBJ1-2, is DAGVTQSPTHLIKTRGQQVTLRCSPKSGHDTVSWYQQALGQGPQFIFQYYEEEERQRGNFPDRFSGHQFPNYSSELNVNALLLGDSALYLCATPKPCLYNYGYTFGSGTRLTVV.

The rearrangement joins TRBV5-5 to TRBJ1-2, with 8 nucleotides matching TRBD1. Germline V lookup: CDR1 SGHKS, CDR2 YYEKEE (reference sequence). V was pared by 5 bases and J by 4 bases, with 7 bases of the junction left unmatched. The CDR3 runs 14 residues. The CDR3 sequence is CASRLVGTGYGYTF. The CDR3 DNA follows: TGTGCCAGCAGATTAGTGGGGACAGGCTATGGCTACACCTTC.

The chain uses TRBV5-1 and TRBJ2-7; possibly TRBD1 for D (6 bases). The germline V gene encodes CDR1 SGHRS and CDR2 YFSETQ. The length of the CDR3 is 14 residues. Trimming left V 1 base short and J 3 bases short, with 11 bases between. The CDR3 DNA is TGCGCCAGCAGCTTGTTGCAGGGGTACTACGAGCAGTACTTC. Translating it yields CASSLLQGYYEQYF. The whole variable domain, remainder taken from reference TRBV5-1 and TRBJ2-7, is KAGVTQTPRYLIKTRGQQVTLSCSPISGHRSVSWYQQTPGQGLQFLFEYFSETQRNKGNFPGRFSGRQFSNSRSEMNVSTLELGDSALYLCASSLLQGYYEQYFGPGTRLTVT.

This clone was observed a single time. J is TRBJ2-1 and V is TRBV7-2; 7 positions agree with TRBD2. Germline values: CDR1 SGHTA, CDR2 FQGNSA. The CDR3 loop spans 15 amino acids. After removal of 5 bases from V and 2 bases from J, the junction contained 6 bases not matched to a gene. The CDR3 DNA is TGTGCCAGCAGCGGGGGACTACCCACCTACAATGAGCAGTTCTTC. Protein sequence: CASSGGLPTYNEQFF.

V gene TRBV5-1 combines with J gene TRBJ2-5; the match to TRBD2 covers 7 bases. Germline CDR1 SGHRS, CDR2 YFSETQ. This CDR3 spans 13 amino acids. Trimming cost V 2 bases and J 3 bases; bases outside gene matches: 1. The CDR3 spells CASSFAGEETQYF. CDR3 coding DNA: TGCGCCAGCAGCTTCGCGGGAGAAGAGACCCAGTACTTC.

This clone was seen only once. V is TRBV28 and J is TRBJ1-1; D not resolved. Germline loops: CDR1 MDHEN, CDR2 SYDVKM. The CDR3 totals 12 residues. V lost 6 bases to trimming and J lost 0 bases, with 5 bases between them. This CDR3 reads CASSRLNTEAFF. The DNA of the CDR3 is TGTGCCAGCAGCCGTCTGAACACTGAAGCTTTCTTT.

The V call is TRBV5-1, the J call TRBJ1-1, with 10 bases identical to TRBD1. V dropped 2 bases and J dropped 1; count of bases not matched to a gene: 14. CDR1 is SGHRS and CDR2 is YFSETQ in the germline V gene. There are 19 residues in the CDR3. CDR3 in amino acids: CASSFSYGQGVRKNTEAFF. DNA for the CDR3: TGCGCCAGCAGCTTTTCGTACGGACAGGGGGTAAGGAAGAACACTGAAGCTTTCTTT.